This T cell receptor beta chain came from a study of blood T cell repertoires in COVID-19. Original processing notes: Estimation of nucleated cell counts relied on the amplification of reference gene primers. Here immunoSEQ multiplex PCR was the method, and the copy in TCRdb shows in-frame clones only, minus some. Clone size and V and J calls were adopted from that table, with D and trimming inferred from the DNA. This sample has fewer than 85,000 clones; around 90% occur once, and the top ten carry about 8.2%. The CDR3 is made up of 15 amino acids. V lost 6 bases and J lost 5; bases outside the gene matches: 7. The germline V gene encodes CDR1 MDHEN and CDR2 SYDVKM.

This TCR was recovered from a human donor in a cohort sampled during active COVID-19. Sequencing was performed on peripheral blood. The V gene is TRBV28, the J gene TRBJ1-5, with 10 bases fitting TRBD1. DNA for the CDR3: TGTGCCAGCAGCCGGGGACAGGGGAGAGATCAGCCCCAGCATTTT. Translating gives CASSRGQGRDQPQHF.